These 17 T cell receptor beta chains share one sample of origin, sequenced in a study of OX40 agonist ivuxolimab in advanced cancers. Profiled with immunoSEQ multiplex PCR; TCRdb holds only in-frame clones, not every one. The table shows 30,000 to 35,000 clones, with roughly 87% occurring only once. Sequences were derived from CD4+ or CD8+ T cells sorted from blood, sampled in a trial of the OX40 agonist ivuxolimab. These receptors came from an adult with an advanced solid tumor such as melanoma, head and neck, liver or kidney cancer.

This clone showed up just once. This chain uses TRBV7-2 with TRBJ2-7; 8 positions match TRBD2. Per germline, CDR1 SGHTA and CDR2 FQGNSA. The CDR3 length is 15 residues. The V segment lost 5 bases and the J segment 0 bases; nucleotides outside the gene matches: 6. The CDR3 spells CASSASGGASYEQYF. As DNA, the CDR3 is TGTGCCAGCAGCGCGAGCGGGGGAGCCTCCTACGAGCAGTACTTC. The full variable domain, in which reference TRBV7-2 and TRBJ2-7 provide the parts outside the CDR3, is GAGVSQSPSNKVTEKGKDVELRCDPISGHTALYWYRQSLGQGLEFLIYFQGNSAPDKSGLPSDRFSAERTGGSVSTLTIQRTQQEDSAVYLCASSASGGASYEQYFGPGTRLTVT.

The chain carries TRBV28 and TRBJ2-4; 9 bases match TRBD1. The CDR3 is made up of 12 amino acids. V trimming: 11 bases; J trimming: 6 bases; junction bases outside the gene matches: 5. Germline V gene data show CDR1 as MDHEN and CDR2 as SYDVKM. The CDR3, as DNA: TGTGCCCTATCGGGACAGGGAAACATTCAGTACTTC. Residues: CALSGQGNIQYF.

The chain is built from TRBV7-3 and TRBJ2-3, with 7 bases lining up with TRBD2. Germline V gene sequence: CDR1 SGHTA, CDR2 FQGTGA. The CDR3 is 14 amino acids. Trimming cost V 5 bases and J 4 bases; bases outside gene matches: 6. In DNA form, the CDR3 reads TGTGCCAGCAGCCGGGCGGGAGCCGCAGATACGCAGTATTTT. Translated, it gives CASSRAGAADTQYF.

The V call is TRBV2, the J call TRBJ1-5; D is undetermined. This CDR3 region has 14 residues. V lost 5 bases, J lost 1 base, and 9 bases lay in between. Per the germline V gene, CDR1 is SNHLY and CDR2 is FYNNEI. This chain's CDR3 is CASSSSTSNQPQHF. CDR3 coding DNA: TGTGCCAGCAGTAGCAGTACAAGCAATCAGCCCCAGCATTTT.

The rearrangement joins TRBV5-1 to TRBJ2-2; D gene ambiguous. The germline gives CDR1 SGHRS, CDR2 YFSETQ. The CDR3 length is 15 residues. V was pared by 0 bases and J by 2 bases, with 8 bases between. CDR3 sequence: CASSLASVNTGELFF. The CDR3 nucleotides read TGCGCCAGCAGCTTGGCGTCAGTAAACACCGGGGAGCTGTTTTTT.

This clone was recorded only once. The genes are TRBV7-6 and TRBJ2-5; TRBD2 might be the D (6 bases). The CDR3 is 14 residues long. The V end lost 1 base, the J end lost 2 bases, and 8 bases lay between the germline ends. Germline V gives CDR1 SGHVS, CDR2 FNYEAQ. CDR3 in amino acids: CASSLGRGQETQYF. In nucleotides, the CDR3 is TGTGCCAGCAGCTTAGGGCGGGGACAAGAGACCCAGTACTTC.

The chain combines TRBV28 with TRBJ2-1; TRBD2 agrees at 15 bases. The junction had 6 bases not matched to a gene; V was cut back by 0 bases and J by 9 bases. This CDR3 is 17 amino acids long. The V gene's germline CDR1 is MDHEN and CDR2 SYDVKM. The CDR3 nucleotides read TGTGCCAGCAGTTTATGGGGACTAGCGGGAGGCTTGGGTGAGCAGTTCTTC. This encodes CASSLWGLAGGLGEQFF.

This clone was observed once. The chain recombines TRBV27 with TRBJ2-1; a possible D gene is TRBD2 (6 bases). CDR1 and CDR2 from the germline V gene are MNHEY and SMNVEV (reference sequence). The ends were cut back, 5 bases at V and 1 base at J, with 18 bases in the middle. CDR3 size: 17 residues. Here the CDR3 reads CASSQIGRAGSYNEQFF. Here the CDR3 DNA reads TGTGCCAGCAGTCAAATCGGCCGCGCGGGGTCCTACAATGAGCAGTTCTTC.

This chain connects TRBV18 to TRBJ2-7; 10 nucleotides align to TRBD2. The J segment lost 5 bases and the V segment lost 3 bases, leaving 10 bases of the junction unmatched. CDR3 length equals 16 residues. Germline CDR1 is KGHSH and CDR2 is LQKENI. This CDR3 is CASSPVLAGWSDEQYF. Here the CDR3 DNA reads TGTGCCAGCTCACCCGTACTAGCGGGATGGAGTGACGAGCAGTACTTC.

This rearrangement joins TRBV6-5 to TRBJ2-7; D is unclear. CDR1 and CDR2 from the germline V gene are MNHEY and SVGAGI. This CDR3 has 12 amino acids. V was trimmed by 5 bases and J by 6 bases, leaving 11 bases between them. The chain's CDR3 is CASSGHKGEQYF. The CDR3 bases are TGTGCCAGCAGTGGGCATAAGGGCGAGCAGTACTTC.

The chain joins TRBV11-2 to TRBJ2-5, with D possibly called TRBD1 or TRBD2 (7 bases each). Germline V gives CDR1 SGHAT, CDR2 FQNNGV. The CDR3 is made up of 13 amino acids. The V gene lost 5 bases and the J gene lost 7 bases, with 14 bases spanning the gap. The CDR3 loop reads CASSLDREGTQYF. The DNA for the CDR3 is TGTGCCAGCAGCCTTGACAGGGAGGGGACCCAGTACTTC.

The chain combines TRBV29-1 with TRBJ2-3; D gene unclear. Trimming removed 0 bases from V and 2 bases from J, with 12 bases in between. This CDR3 is built from 15 residues. CDR1 is SQVTM and CDR2 is ANQGSEA in the germline V gene. For the CDR3, the DNA is TGCAGCGTTGAAGAGTTCGGCTTTTACACAGATACGCAGTATTTT. It translates to CSVEEFGFYTDTQYF.

V is TRBV19 and J is TRBJ1-1; D might be TRBD1 (6 bases). Germline loops: CDR1 LNHDA, CDR2 SQIVND (reference sequence). The CDR3 extends over 13 amino acids. Trimming stripped 5 bases from V and 5 bases from J, with 12 bases between. The CDR3 nucleotides are TGTGCCAGTAGTGGACAGTTGAGGACTGAAGCTTTCTTT. Amino acids: CASSGQLRTEAFF.

The CDR3 DNA sequence: TGTGCCAGCAGCTTGGGCCCAGACAAGGGAGCTTTCTTT. Translation: CASSLGPDKGAFF. V is TRBV7-9 and J is TRBJ1-1, with D unresolved. Germline CDR1 reads SEHNR; CDR2 reads FQNEAQ (reference sequence). V was shortened by 3 bases and J by 10 bases, with 15 bases between the two germline ends. This CDR3 comprises 13 residues. The full variable domain, with the rest looked up from reference TRBV7-9 and TRBJ1-1, is DTGVSQNPRHKITKRGQNVTFRCDPISEHNRLYWYRQTLGQGPEFLTYFQNEAQLEKSRLLSDRFSAERPKGSFSTLEIQRTEQGDSAMYLCASSLGPDKGAFFGQGTRLTVV.

This clone appeared a few times. V gene TRBV5-1 combines with J gene TRBJ2-7; D remains unclear. There are 12 residues in the CDR3. Germline V CDR1 and CDR2: SGHRS, YFSETQ. V dropped 1 base and J dropped 5 bases, with 7 bases sitting between them. The CDR3 loop reads CASSLRGDEQYF. CDR3 DNA sequence: TGCGCCAGCAGCTTGCGTGGGGACGAGCAGTACTTC.

The genes are TRBV28 and TRBJ1-1; D is unresolved. This CDR3 is built from 13 residues. Germline loops: CDR1 MDHEN, CDR2 SYDVKM. The V end lost 7 bases, the J end lost 4 bases, and 13 bases lay between the germline ends. In nucleotides, the CDR3 is TGTGCCAGCACCTCCCTTGGTACCACTGAAGCTTTCTTT. Encoded protein: CASTSLGTTEAFF.

J is TRBJ1-2 and V is TRBV2, with D possibly TRBD1 on 5 matching bases. The CDR3 covers 13 residues. Germline V lookup: CDR1 SNHLY, CDR2 FYNNEI. Trimming removed 6 bases from V and 2 bases from J, with 10 bases in between. The chain's CDR3 is CASSGQSNYGYTF. Written as DNA, the CDR3 is TGTGCCAGCAGCGGACAATCCAACTATGGCTACACCTTC.